This T cell receptor (beta chain) was sequenced in a study of monozygotic twins with inflammatory bowel disease. After skipping T cell sorting, the authors isolated total RNA from whole blood. TCRdb re-called the 5' RACE reads; every CDR3 protein appears as one record, without DNA. This table lists over 150,000 distinct CDR3 sequences. This clonotype was obtained from a human donor with ulcerative colitis or Crohn's disease, or a healthy co-twin of an affected twin (not recorded which). What was sequenced was blood.

The CDR3 is CSARGDPRVNYGYTF. The chain uses TRBV20-1 and TRBJ1-2; TCRdb indicates TRBD1, and absent DNA this call remains unverified. The CDR3 covers 15 residues. The germline V gene has CDR1 DFQATT and CDR2 SNEGSKA (reference sequence).